These 23 T cell receptor beta chains share one sample of origin, sequenced in a study of T cells after posttransplantation cyclophosphamide. Controls had myeloablative marrow grafts with methotrexate and calcineurin inhibitor, sampled at 1 year. TCRdb keeps only in-frame clones here, not all; method: immunoSEQ multiplex PCR. The repertoire includes more than 15,000 clones, 85% of them detected once, and approximately 30% sits in the top ten. Sequencing was performed on PBMCs, taken after allogeneic stem cell transplant with calcineurin inhibitor and methotrexate. The source is a female patient aged 18 to 29 who received an allogeneic stem cell transplant from an unrelated donor, was CMV-positive, and had acute and chronic GVHD. Some of the T cells may derive from the graft donor.

The chain combines TRBV29-1 with TRBJ2-7; the match to TRBD1 covers 7 bases. The germline V gene encodes CDR1 SQVTM and CDR2 ANQGSEA. The CDR3 contains 13 residues. The V gene end was trimmed by 6 bases and the J gene end by 1 base; junction bases not matched to a gene: 6. In nucleotides, the CDR3 is TGCAGCGTGGGTCAGGGGGAGTCCTACGAGCAGTACTTC. Protein: CSVGQGESYEQYF.

The J gene is TRBJ1-1, the V gene TRBV5-8; TRBD1 agrees at 11 bases. After removal of 3 bases from V and 0 bases from J, the junction contained 4 bases not matched to a gene. The CDR3 loop spans 16 amino acids. Germline V lookup: CDR1 SGHTS, CDR2 YDEGEE. CDR3 DNA: TGTGCCAGCAGCTGGACAGGGGGCCGTGTGAACACTGAAGCTTTCTTT. As protein: CASSWTGGRVNTEAFF.

The chain joins TRBV6-6 to TRBJ1-2; 7 nucleotides align to TRBD1. V dropped 8 bases and J dropped 7; count of bases not matched to a gene: 13. Germline CDR1 reads MNHNY; CDR2 reads SVGAGI (reference sequence). The CDR3 is 14 residues long. CDR3: CASGAGGGGGGYTF. In DNA form, the CDR3 reads TGTGCCAGCGGGGCCGGAGGGGGCGGAGGTGGCTACACCTTC.

V gene TRBV7-2 combines with J gene TRBJ2-7; TRBD2 might be the D (6 bases). Trimming left V 2 bases short and J 1 base short, with 9 bases between. This CDR3 is 14 amino acids long. The germline CDR1 and CDR2 sequences are SGHTA and FQGNSA. The CDR3 sequence: CASSLIRGSYEQYF. The CDR3 DNA follows: TGTGCCAGCAGCTTAATCCGGGGGTCCTACGAGCAGTACTTC.

The chain carries TRBV4-2 and TRBJ1-2; TRBD1 agrees at 9 bases. This CDR3 spans 14 amino acids. V trimming: 6 bases; J trimming: 2 bases; junction bases outside the gene matches: 4. Germline CDR1 LGHNA, CDR2 YNFKEQ. CDR3: CASSDGQGNYGYTF. The CDR3 DNA reads as TGTGCCAGCAGTGATGGACAGGGGAACTATGGCTACACCTTC.

This chain links TRBV9 with TRBJ2-3, with 8 positions matching TRBD1. The germline gives CDR1 SGDLS, CDR2 YYNGEE. V lost 6 bases, J lost 4 bases, and 10 bases stayed unmatched. The CDR3 covers 15 residues. The DNA for the CDR3 is TGTGCCAGCAACCCCCGACAGGGGACCCCAGATACGCAGTATTTT. Its protein is CASNPRQGTPDTQYF.

The chain recombines TRBV4-1 with TRBJ2-4; 7 nucleotides align to TRBD1. CDR1 MGHRA and CDR2 YSYEKL come from the germline V gene. The CDR3 sequence is 15 residues long. Trimming at V came to 0 bases and at J to 8 bases, leaving 7 bases not matched to a gene. DNA for the CDR3: TGCGCCAGCAGCCAAGATACAGGGGCGGGTGACATTCAGTACTTC. The encoded protein is CASSQDTGAGDIQYF.

The chain carries TRBV19 and TRBJ2-1; the match to TRBD2 covers 7 bases. CDR1 and CDR2 from the germline V gene are LNHDA and SQIVND (reference sequence). CDR3 length: 15 residues. V lost 6 bases to trimming and J lost 7 bases; unmatched junction nucleotides: 12. The CDR3: CASRLSGAYGNEQFF. CDR3 bases: TGTGCCAGTAGACTCAGCGGGGCCTATGGTAATGAGCAGTTCTTC.

The CDR3 nucleotides are TGTGCCAGCAGCTCACGAGCAGGGGGTTCTAATGAAAAACTGTTTTTT. This sequence encodes CASSSRAGGSNEKLFF. This sequence joins TRBV7-9 and TRBJ1-4; 7 bases line up with TRBD1. V lost 4 bases and J lost 3; bases outside the gene matches: 8. Germline-derived CDR1 and CDR2 are SEHNR and FQNEAQ (reference sequence). The CDR3 totals 16 residues.

The chain combines TRBV28 with TRBJ1-2; no clear D gene. V was clipped by 6 bases and J by 8 bases, with 22 bases between them. From germline, CDR1 is MDHEN and CDR2 SYDVKM. The CDR3 has 15 residues. CDR3 sequence (DNA): TGTGCCAGCAGCAACTGGCAGAGAGGTCTCTACGGCTACACCTTC. This encodes CASSNWQRGLYGYTF.

Worth noting for this clone: Other DNA sequences within the sample encode an identical CDR3. The J gene is TRBJ2-7, the V gene TRBV19; 8 nucleotides line up with TRBD2. V shed 1 base and J 3 bases; nucleotides not matched to a gene: 2. CDR1 is LNHDA and CDR2 is SQIVND in the germline V gene (reference sequence). This CDR3 comprises 14 residues. As DNA, the CDR3 is TGTGCCAGTAGTATAGGCCTAGCGGGCTACGAGCAGTACTTC. This gives the protein CASSIGLAGYEQYF.

CDR3 loop: CASSYVLAGGTDTQYF. Here the CDR3 DNA reads TGTGCCAGCAGTTACGTCTTAGCGGGAGGCACAGATACGCAGTATTTT. The gene calls are TRBV6-5 and TRBJ2-3; 9 bases align to TRBD2. The CDR3 is 16 amino acids. V lost 2 bases to trimming and J lost 1 base; unmatched junction nucleotides: 4. Germline lookup yields CDR1 MNHEY and CDR2 SVGAGI.

V and J are TRBV5-4 and TRBJ2-4; unclear D gene. Germline CDR1 SGHNT, CDR2 YYREEE (reference sequence). The CDR3 runs 14 residues. Trimming took off 0 bases at V and 1 base at J, with 5 bases between the two ends. CDR3 sequence: CASSLVGAKNIQYF. DNA of the CDR3: TGTGCCAGCAGCTTGGTGGGCGCCAAAAACATTCAGTACTTC.

The V gene is TRBV5-8, the J gene TRBJ2-5; 12 nucleotides line up with TRBD1. The DNA end favors TRBJ2-7, so the J call may be wrong. The CDR3 runs to 15 residues. In germline, CDR1 is SGHTS, CDR2 YDEGEE. The CDR3 DNA follows: TGTGCCAGCAGCCCCGGGACAGGGGGCGATTACGAGCAGTACTTC. Its translation: CASSPGTGGDYEQYF.

V usage is TRBV11-2 and J usage is TRBJ2-1; D may be TRBD2 (6 bases). With 0 bases removed from V and 9 bases from J, the gap between germline ends came to 18 bases. Looked up from germline, CDR1 is SGHAT and CDR2 is FQNNGV. The length of the CDR3 is 16 residues. CDR3 region: CASSLESGRVKGEQFF. In DNA form, the CDR3 reads TGTGCCAGCAGCTTAGAGAGCGGGCGAGTAAAGGGTGAGCAGTTCTTC.

V usage is TRBV29-1 and J usage is TRBJ1-5; tentatively, D is TRBD1 (6 bases). The germline V gene has CDR1 SQVTM and CDR2 ANQGSEA. Trimming took 6 bases from V and 4 from J, leaving 13 bases between them. The CDR3 covers 13 residues. CDR3 nucleotide sequence: TGCAGCGTCCGGGACAACTGGAATCAGCCCCAGCATTTT. This gives the protein CSVRDNWNQPQHF.

The rearrangement links TRBV5-1 to TRBJ2-5, with D hard to call. Germline assignment: CDR1 SGHRS and CDR2 YFSETQ. CDR3 length equals 13 residues. V was trimmed by 1 base and J by 4 bases, leaving 8 bases between them. The CDR3 sequence: CASSLLTGETQYF. CDR3 DNA sequence: TGCGCCAGCAGCTTGTTGACTGGAGAGACCCAGTACTTC.

The gene calls are TRBV9 and TRBJ2-1, with D unclear. The CDR3 is 12 residues long. The germline CDR1 and CDR2 sequences are SGDLS and YYNGEE. Trimming pared 0 bases from V and 9 bases from J, leaving 7 bases between. CDR3: CASSVVESEQFF. Written as DNA, the CDR3 is TGTGCCAGCAGCGTAGTAGAGAGTGAGCAGTTCTTC.

This clone has just a few counts. V and J are TRBV5-1 and TRBJ2-1, with 9 bases identical to TRBD2. The V segment lost 3 bases and the J segment 4 bases; nucleotides outside the gene matches: 11. Germline V gene lookup returns CDR1 SGHRS and CDR2 YFSETQ. This CDR3 comprises 17 residues. The CDR3 region is CASSWGVPSGMYNEQFF. In nucleotides, the CDR3 is TGCGCCAGCAGCTGGGGGGTCCCTAGCGGGATGTACAATGAGCAGTTCTTC.

The chain recombines TRBV7-2 with TRBJ1-1; tentative D call: TRBD1 (6 bases). Per germline, CDR1 SGHTA and CDR2 FQGNSA. With 0 bases removed from V and 4 bases from J, the gap between germline ends came to 12 bases. The CDR3 is 15 residues long. The CDR3, as DNA: TGTGCCAGCAGCTTAGCCAGGGGAATTGCCACTGAAGCTTTCTTT. Its translation is CASSLARGIATEAFF. Full variable domain (missing parts from reference TRBV7-2 and TRBJ1-1): GAGVSQSPSNKVTEKGKDVELRCDPISGHTALYWYRQSLGQGLEFLIYFQGNSAPDKSGLPSDRFSAERTGGSVSTLTIQRTQQEDSAVYLCASSLARGIATEAFFGQGTRLTVV.

J is TRBJ2-7 and V is TRBV28; 15 bases agree with TRBD2. The CDR3 covers 16 residues. Germline assignment: CDR1 MDHEN and CDR2 SYDVKM. The trim removed 9 bases at V and 4 bases at J, leaving 10 bases unmatched. The CDR3 DNA reads as TGTGCCAGTAAGACCTCCGGGACTAGCGGGAGGTACGAGCAGTACTTC. This encodes CASKTSGTSGRYEQYF.

The J gene is TRBJ2-5, the V gene TRBV27, with 7 bases lining up with TRBD2. V dropped 5 bases and J dropped 2; count of bases not matched to a gene: 11. This CDR3 spans 16 amino acids. CDR1 MNHEY and CDR2 SMNVEV come from the germline V gene (reference sequence). The CDR3 sequence: CASSTGGWPTQETQYF. The CDR3 DNA reads TGTGCCAGCAGTACCGGGGGGTGGCCAACACAAGAGACCCAGTACTTC.

The CDR3: CASRPPGLAGVIEQYF. CDR3 sequence (DNA): TGTGCCAGCAGACCTCCGGGGCTAGCGGGAGTAATCGAGCAGTACTTC. The chain couples TRBV21-1 to TRBJ2-7; the DNA was not used to check the table's D call, TRBD2. TRBV21-1 counts as a pseudogene. This CDR3 has 16 residues.